The source of this T cell receptor beta chain is a study of blood T cell repertoires in COVID-19. Study information: The analysed material was cDNA or gDNA that came from T cells, B-cell-depleted T cells, or PBMCs.

The method was immunoSEQ multiplex PCR; TCRdb's version includes in-frame clones alone and lacks a portion of them. The sample has 250,000 to 350,000 clones; 89% are singletons. V was clipped by 6 bases and J by 0 bases; unmatched bases: 8. Germline loops: CDR1 SGHTA, CDR2 FQGNSA. CDR3 length: 16 amino acids. This receptor was taken from a woman aged 40 to 50 who had recovered from COVID-19. V gene TRBV7-2 combines with J gene TRBJ1-3; 7 bases are shared with TRBD1. The material sequenced was peripheral blood. The chain's CDR3 is CASSITGTASGNTIYF. Here the CDR3 DNA reads TGTGCCAGCAGTATTACCGGGACAGCCTCTGGAAACACCATATATTTT.